This T cell receptor (beta chain) comes out of a study of T-cell reconstitution after alpha-beta-depleted transplantation in children. This clonotype was observed a handful of times. Its matching antigen is unknown. Regarding the study as a whole: Some patients' high day-60 TCRbeta diversity was traced to surviving recipient T cells and thymic progenitors. Several hundred expanded graft clones reportedly gave rise to the alpha-beta T cells present about two months after transplant. Diversity and T-cell counts at one year after transplant derived mostly from new T cells.

The library targeted TCRbeta and was prepared with unique molecular identifiers. TCRdb re-called the PCR reads through MiXCR, storing one row per CDR3 protein. Of around 580,000 distinct CDR3 sequences in the sample, approximately 30% were seen once. Source: PBMCs, taken before TCRalphabeta/CD19-depleted stem cell transplant. This clonotype was obtained from a boy in the first two years of life with Wiskott-Aldrich syndrome, due to receive a stem cell transplant.

The CDR3 DNA reads as TGTGCCAGCCTAGCGGGAGCAGATGAGCAGTTCTTC. This encodes CASLAGADEQFF. The gene calls are TRBV11-2 and TRBJ2-1, with 10 bases aligning to TRBD2. The CDR3 loop spans 12 amino acids. The ends lost 8 bases at V and 8 bases at J; junction bases unmatched: 3. The V gene's germline CDR1 is SGHAT and CDR2 FQNNGV.